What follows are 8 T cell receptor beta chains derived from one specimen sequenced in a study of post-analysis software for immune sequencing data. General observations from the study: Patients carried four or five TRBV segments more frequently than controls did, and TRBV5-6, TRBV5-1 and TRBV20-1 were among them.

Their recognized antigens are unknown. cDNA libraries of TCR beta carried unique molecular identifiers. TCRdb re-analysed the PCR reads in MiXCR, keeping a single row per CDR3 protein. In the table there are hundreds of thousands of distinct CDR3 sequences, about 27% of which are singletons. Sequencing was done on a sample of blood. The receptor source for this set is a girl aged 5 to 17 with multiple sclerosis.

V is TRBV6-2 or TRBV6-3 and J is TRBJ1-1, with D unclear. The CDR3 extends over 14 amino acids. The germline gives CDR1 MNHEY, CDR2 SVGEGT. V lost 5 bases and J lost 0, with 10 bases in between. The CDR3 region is CASSTSRLNTEAFF. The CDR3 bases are TGTGCCAGCAGTACATCACGATTGAACACTGAAGCTTTCTTT.

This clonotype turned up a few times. Here the CDR3 DNA reads TGTGCCAGCAGTTACCCCCCCCAGAATGAGCAGTTCTTC. Protein sequence: CASSYPPQNEQFF. J is TRBJ2-1 and V is TRBV28, with D hard to call. This CDR3 spans 13 amino acids. V lost 4 bases and J 7 bases, leaving 11 bases between the germline ends. CDR1 MDHEN and CDR2 SYDVKM come from the germline V gene.

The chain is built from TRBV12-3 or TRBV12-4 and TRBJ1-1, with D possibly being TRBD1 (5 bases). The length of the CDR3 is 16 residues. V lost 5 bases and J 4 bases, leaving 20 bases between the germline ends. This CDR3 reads CASSPRGRRRSTEAFF. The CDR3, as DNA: TGTGCCAGCAGTCCTAGGGGCAGACGGCGGAGCACTGAAGCTTTCTTT.

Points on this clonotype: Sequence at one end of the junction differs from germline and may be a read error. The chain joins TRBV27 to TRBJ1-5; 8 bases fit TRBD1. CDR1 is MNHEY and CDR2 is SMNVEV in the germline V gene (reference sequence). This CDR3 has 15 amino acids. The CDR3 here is CASRKDRGGNQPQHF. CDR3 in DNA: TGTGCCAGCAGGAAAGACAGGGGAGGCAATCAACCCCAGCATTTT.

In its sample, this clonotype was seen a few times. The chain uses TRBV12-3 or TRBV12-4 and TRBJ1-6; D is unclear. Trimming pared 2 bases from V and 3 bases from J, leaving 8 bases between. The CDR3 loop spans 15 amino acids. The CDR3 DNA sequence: TGTGCCAGCAGTTTAACGGGAGACTATAATTCACCCCTCCACTTT. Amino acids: CASSLTGDYNSPLHF.

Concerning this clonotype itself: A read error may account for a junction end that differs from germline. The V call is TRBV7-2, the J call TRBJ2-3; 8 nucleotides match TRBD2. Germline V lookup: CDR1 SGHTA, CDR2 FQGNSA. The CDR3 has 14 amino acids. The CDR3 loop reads CAGSLSGRTDTQYF. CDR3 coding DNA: TGTGCCGGCAGCTTAAGCGGGAGAACAGATACGCAGTATTTT.

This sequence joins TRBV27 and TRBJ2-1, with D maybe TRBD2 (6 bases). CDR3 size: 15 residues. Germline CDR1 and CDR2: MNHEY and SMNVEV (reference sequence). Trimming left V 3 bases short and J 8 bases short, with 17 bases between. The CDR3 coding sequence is TGTGCCAGCAGTTTTAAGGCGGGATTACGCGATGAGCAGTTCTTC. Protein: CASSFKAGLRDEQFF.

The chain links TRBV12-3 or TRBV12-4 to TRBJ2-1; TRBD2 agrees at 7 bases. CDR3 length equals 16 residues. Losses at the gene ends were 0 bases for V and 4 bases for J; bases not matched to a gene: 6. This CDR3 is CASSLALAAYYNEQFF. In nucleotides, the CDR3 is TGTGCCAGCAGTTTAGCGCTAGCGGCGTATTACAATGAGCAGTTCTTC.